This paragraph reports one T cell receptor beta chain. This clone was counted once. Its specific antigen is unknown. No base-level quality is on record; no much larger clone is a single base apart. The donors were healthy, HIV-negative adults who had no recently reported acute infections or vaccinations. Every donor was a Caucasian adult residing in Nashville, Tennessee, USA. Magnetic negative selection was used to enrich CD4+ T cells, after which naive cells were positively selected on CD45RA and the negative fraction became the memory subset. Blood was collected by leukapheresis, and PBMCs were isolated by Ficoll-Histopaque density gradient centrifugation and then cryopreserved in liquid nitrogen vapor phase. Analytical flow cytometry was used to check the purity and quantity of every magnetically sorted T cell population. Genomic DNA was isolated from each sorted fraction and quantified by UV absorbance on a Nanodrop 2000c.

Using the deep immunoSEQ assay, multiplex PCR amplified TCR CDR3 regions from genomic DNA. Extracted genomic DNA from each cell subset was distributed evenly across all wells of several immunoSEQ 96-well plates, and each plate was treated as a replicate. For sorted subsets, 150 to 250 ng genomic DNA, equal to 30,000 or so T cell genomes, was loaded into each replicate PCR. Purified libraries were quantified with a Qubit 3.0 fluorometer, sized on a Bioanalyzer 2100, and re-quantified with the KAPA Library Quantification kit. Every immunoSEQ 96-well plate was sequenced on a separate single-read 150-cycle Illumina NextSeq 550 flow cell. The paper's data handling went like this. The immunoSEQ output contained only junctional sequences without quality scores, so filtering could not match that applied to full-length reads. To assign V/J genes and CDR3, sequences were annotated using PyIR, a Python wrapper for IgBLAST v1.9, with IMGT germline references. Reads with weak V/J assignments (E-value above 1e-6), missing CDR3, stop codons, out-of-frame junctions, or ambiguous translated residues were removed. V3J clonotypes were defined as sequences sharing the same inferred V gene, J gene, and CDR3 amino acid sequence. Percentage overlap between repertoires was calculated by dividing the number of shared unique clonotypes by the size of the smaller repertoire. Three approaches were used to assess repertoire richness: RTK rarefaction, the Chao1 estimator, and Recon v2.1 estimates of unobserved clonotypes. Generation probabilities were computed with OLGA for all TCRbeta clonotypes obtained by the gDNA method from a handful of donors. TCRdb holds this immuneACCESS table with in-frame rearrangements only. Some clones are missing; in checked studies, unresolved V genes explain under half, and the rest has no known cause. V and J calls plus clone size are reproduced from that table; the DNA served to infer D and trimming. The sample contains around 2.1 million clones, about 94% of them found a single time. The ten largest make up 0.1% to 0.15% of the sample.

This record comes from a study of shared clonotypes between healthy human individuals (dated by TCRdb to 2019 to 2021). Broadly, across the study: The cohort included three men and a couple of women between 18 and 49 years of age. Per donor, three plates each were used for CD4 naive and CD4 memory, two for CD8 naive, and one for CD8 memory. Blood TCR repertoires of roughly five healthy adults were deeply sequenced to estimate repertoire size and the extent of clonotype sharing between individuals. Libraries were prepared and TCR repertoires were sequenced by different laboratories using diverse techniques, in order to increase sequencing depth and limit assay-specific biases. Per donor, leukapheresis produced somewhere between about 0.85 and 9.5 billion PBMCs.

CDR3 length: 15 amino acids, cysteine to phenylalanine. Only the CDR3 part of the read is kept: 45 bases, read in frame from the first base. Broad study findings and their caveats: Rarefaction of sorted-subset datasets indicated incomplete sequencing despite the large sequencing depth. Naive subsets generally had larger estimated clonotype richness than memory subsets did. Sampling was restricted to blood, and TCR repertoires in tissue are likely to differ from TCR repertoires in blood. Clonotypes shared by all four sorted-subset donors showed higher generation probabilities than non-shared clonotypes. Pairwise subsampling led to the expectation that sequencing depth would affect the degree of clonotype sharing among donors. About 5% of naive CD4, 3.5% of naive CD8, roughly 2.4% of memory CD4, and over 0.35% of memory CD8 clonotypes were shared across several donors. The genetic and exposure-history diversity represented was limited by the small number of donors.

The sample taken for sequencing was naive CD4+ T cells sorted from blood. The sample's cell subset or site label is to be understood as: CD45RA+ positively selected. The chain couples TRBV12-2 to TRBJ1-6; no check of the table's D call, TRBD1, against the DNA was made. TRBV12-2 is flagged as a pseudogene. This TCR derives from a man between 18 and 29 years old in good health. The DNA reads TGTGCAAGTCGCTTAGCCGGGACAACTTATTCACCCCTCCACTTT. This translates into CASRLAGTTYSPLHF.